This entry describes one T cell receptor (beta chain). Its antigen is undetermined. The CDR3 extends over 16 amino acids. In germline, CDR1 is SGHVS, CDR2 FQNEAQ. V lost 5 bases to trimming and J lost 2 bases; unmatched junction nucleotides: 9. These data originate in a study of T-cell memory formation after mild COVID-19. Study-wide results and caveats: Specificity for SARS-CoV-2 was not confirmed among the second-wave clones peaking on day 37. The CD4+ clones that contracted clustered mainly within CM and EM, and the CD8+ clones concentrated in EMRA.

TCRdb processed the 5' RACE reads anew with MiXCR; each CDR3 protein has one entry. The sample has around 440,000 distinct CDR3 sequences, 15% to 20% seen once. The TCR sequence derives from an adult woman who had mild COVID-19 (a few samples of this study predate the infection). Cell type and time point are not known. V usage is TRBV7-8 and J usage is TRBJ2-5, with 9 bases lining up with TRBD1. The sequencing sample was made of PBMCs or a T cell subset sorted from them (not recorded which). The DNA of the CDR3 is TGTGCCAGCAGCCTACGGACAGGGGATGTACAAGAGACCCAGTACTTC. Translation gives CASSLRTGDVQETQYF.